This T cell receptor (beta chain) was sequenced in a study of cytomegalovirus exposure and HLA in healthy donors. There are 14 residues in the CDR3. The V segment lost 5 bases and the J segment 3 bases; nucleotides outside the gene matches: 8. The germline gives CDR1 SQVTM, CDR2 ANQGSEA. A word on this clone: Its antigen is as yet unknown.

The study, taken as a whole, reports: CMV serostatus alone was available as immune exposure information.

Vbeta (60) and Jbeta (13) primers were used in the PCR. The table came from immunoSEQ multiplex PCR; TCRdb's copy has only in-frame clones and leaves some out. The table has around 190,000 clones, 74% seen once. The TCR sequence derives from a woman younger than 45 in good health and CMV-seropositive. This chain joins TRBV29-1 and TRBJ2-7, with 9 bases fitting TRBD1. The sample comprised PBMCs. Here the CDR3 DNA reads TGCAGCGTTAATTCCGGGACAGGGAACTACGAGCAGTACTTC. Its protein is CSVNSGTGNYEQYF.